This T cell receptor (beta chain) emerged from a study of cytomegalovirus exposure and HLA in healthy donors. Looking at the study overall: Among the approximately 370 donors who were genotyped, about 84% fell in the genetic ancestry cluster that is associated with self-reported Caucasian donors.

Overall study results and limits: Common viral pathogens (according to a later analysis) appeared linked to several of the most significant clusters. Among immune exposure information, only CMV serostatus was available.

With 60 Vbeta and 13 Jbeta primers, the PCR was carried out. Per the original methods: Later work found roughly 80 million unique TCR beta chains, with roughly 11 million shared. Sequencing was performed with immunoSEQ multiplex PCR; in TCRdb, only in-frame clones are kept and a portion is missing. V and J calls and clone size are those listed in that table; D and trimming were worked out from the DNA. The sample records about 180,000 clones, around 82% being singletons. In regard to this clone: Its specificity is not known.

The sequenced sample consisted of PBMCs. This receptor was identified in a man younger than 40 in good health and CMV-seronegative.

The CDR3 nucleotides read TGTGCCAGTAGTATGGGGGGGCTAGGCTACGAGCAGTACTTC. Protein sequence: CASSMGGLGYEQYF. This chain links TRBV19 with TRBJ2-7, with a weak D call TRBD2 (7 bases). The germline gives CDR1 LNHDA, CDR2 SQIVND (reference sequence). The V gene lost 3 bases and the J gene lost 3 bases, with 12 bases spanning the gap. The CDR3 extends over 14 amino acids.